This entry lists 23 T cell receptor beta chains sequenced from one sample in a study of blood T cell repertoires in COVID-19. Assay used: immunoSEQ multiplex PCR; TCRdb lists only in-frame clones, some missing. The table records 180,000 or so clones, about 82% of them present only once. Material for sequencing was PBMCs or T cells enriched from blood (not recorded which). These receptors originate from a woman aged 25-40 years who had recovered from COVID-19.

CDR3: CASSPGRGPQNTGELFF. The CDR3, as DNA: TGTGCCAGCTCACCGGGGAGGGGCCCTCAGAACACCGGGGAGCTGTTTTTT. V usage is TRBV18 and J usage is TRBJ2-2; 7 bases are shared with TRBD2. The length of the CDR3 is 17 residues. J was trimmed by 1 base and V by 3 bases; bases with no gene match: 8. CDR1 KGHSH and CDR2 LQKENI come from the germline V gene.

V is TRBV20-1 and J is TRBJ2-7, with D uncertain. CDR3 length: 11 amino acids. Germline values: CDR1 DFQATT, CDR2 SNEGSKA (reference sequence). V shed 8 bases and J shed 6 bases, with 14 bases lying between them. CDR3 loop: CSPTVGIEQYF. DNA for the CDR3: TGCAGTCCAACGGTTGGTATCGAGCAGTACTTC.

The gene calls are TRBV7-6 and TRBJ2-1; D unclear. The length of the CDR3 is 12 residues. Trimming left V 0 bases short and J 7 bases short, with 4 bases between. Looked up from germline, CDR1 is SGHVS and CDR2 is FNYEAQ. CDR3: CASSLAVNEQFF. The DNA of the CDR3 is TGTGCCAGCAGCTTAGCTGTAAATGAGCAGTTCTTC.

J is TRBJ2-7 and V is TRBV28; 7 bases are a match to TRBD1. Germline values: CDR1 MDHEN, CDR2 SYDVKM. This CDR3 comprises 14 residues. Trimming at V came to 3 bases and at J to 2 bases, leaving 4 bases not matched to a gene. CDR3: CASSFGTDTYEQYF. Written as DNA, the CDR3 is TGTGCCAGCAGTTTTGGGACAGATACCTACGAGCAGTACTTC.

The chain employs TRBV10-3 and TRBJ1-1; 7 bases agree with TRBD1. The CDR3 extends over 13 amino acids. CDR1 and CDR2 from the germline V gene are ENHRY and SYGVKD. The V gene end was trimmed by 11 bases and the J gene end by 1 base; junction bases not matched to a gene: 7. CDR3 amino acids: CAVTGEGNTEAFF. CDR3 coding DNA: TGTGCCGTAACAGGGGAAGGGAACACTGAAGCTTTCTTT.

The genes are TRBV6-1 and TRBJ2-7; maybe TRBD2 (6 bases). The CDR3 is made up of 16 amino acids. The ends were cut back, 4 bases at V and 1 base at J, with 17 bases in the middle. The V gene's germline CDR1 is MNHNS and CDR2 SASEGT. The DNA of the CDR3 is TGTGCCAGCAGTGTCCATGCCGGGACTGCGTCCTACGAGCAGTACTTC. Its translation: CASSVHAGTASYEQYF.

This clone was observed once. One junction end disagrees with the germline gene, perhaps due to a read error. The CDR3 coding sequence is TGTGCTAGCAGCTTAACACTAGCTGACTACAATGAGCAGTTCTTC. It translates to CASSLTLADYNEQFF. The chain combines TRBV7-7 with TRBJ2-1; TRBD2 is a possible D gene (6 bases). Germline V gene data show CDR1 as SSHAT and CDR2 as FNYEAQ (reference sequence). The CDR3 runs 15 residues.

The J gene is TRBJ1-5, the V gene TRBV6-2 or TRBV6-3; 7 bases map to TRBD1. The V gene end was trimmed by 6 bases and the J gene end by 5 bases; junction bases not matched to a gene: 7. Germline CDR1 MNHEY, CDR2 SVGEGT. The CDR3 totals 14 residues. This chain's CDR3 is CASSPRGVDQPQHF. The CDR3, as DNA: TGTGCCAGCAGCCCCAGGGGGGTGGATCAGCCCCAGCATTTT.

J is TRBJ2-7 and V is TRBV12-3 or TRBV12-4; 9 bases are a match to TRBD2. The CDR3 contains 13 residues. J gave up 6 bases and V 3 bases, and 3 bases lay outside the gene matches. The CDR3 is CASSLGLAPEQYF. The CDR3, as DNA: TGTGCCAGCAGTTTGGGACTAGCACCCGAGCAGTACTTC.

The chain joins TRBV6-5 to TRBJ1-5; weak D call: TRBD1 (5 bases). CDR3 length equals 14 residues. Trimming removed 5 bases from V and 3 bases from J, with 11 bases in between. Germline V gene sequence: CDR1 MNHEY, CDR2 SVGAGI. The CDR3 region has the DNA TGTGCCAGCAGTCCCCGGGGGTACAATCAGCCCCAGCATTTT. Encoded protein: CASSPRGYNQPQHF.

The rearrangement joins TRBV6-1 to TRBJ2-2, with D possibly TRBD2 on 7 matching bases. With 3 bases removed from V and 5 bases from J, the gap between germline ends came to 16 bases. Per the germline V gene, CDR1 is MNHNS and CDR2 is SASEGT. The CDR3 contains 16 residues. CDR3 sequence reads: CASSDGGAAGTGELFF. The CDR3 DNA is TGTGCCAGCAGTGATGGGGGGGCGGCAGGAACCGGGGAGCTGTTTTTT.

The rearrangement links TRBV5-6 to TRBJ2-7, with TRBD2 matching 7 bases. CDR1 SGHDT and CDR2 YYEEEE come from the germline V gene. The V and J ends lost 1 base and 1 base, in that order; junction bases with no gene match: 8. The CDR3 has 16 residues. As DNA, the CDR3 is TGTGCCAGCAGCTTGATCGGACTAGTGAATTCCTACGAGCAGTACTTC. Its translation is CASSLIGLVNSYEQYF. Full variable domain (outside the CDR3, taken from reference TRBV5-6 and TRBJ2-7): DAGVTQSPTHLIKTRGQQVTLRCSPKSGHDTVSWYQQALGQGPQFIFQYYEEEERQRGNFPDRFSGHQFPNYSSELNVNALLLGDSALYLCASSLIGLVNSYEQYFGPGTRLTVT.

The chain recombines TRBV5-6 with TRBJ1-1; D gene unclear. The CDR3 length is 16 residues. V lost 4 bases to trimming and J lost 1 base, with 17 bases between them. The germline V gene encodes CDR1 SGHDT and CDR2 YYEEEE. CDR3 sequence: CASSRGFSLRNTEAFF. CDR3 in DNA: TGTGCCAGCAGCCGAGGGTTTAGTCTCCGGAACACTGAAGCTTTCTTT.

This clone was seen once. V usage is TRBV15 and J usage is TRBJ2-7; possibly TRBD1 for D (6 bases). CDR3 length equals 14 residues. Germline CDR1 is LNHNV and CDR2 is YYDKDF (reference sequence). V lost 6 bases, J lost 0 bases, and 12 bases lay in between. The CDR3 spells CATRLDSASYEQYF. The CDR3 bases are TGTGCCACCAGGTTGGACAGTGCCTCCTACGAGCAGTACTTC.

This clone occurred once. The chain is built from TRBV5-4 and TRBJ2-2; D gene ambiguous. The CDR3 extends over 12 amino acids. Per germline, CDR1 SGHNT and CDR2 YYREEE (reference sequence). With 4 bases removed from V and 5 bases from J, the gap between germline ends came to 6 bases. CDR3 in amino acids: CASSAGTGELFF. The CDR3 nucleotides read TGTGCCAGCAGCGCCGGGACCGGGGAGCTGTTTTTT.

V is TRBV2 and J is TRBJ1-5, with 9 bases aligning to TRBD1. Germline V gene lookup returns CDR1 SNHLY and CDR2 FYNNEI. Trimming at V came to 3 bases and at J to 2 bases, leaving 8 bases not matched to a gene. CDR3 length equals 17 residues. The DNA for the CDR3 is TGTGCCAGCAGTGAGTGGGACAGGGTAACGGGCAATCAGCCCCAGCATTTT. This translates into CASSEWDRVTGNQPQHF.

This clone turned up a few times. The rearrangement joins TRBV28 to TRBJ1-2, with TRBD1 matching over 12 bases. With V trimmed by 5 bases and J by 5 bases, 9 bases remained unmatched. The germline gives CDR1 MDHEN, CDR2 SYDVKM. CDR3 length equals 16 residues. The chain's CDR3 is CASSHYGTGGRYGYTF. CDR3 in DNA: TGTGCCAGCAGTCATTACGGGACAGGGGGCAGGTATGGCTACACCTTC.

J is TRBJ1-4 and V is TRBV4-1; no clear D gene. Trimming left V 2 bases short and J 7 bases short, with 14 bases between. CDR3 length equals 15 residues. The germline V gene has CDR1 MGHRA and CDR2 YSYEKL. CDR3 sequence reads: CASSQPTYFGEKLFF. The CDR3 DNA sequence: TGCGCCAGCAGCCAACCAACTTACTTCGGTGAAAAACTGTTTTTT.

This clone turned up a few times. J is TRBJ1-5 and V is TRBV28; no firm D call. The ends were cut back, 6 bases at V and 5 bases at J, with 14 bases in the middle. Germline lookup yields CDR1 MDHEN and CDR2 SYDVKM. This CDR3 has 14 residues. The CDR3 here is CASRTGKKHQPQHF. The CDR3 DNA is TGTGCCAGCAGGACCGGGAAGAAGCATCAGCCCCAGCATTTT.

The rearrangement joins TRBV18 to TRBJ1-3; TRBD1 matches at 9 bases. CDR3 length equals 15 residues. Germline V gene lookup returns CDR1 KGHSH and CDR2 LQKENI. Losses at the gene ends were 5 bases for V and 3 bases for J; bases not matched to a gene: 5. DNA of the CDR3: TGTGCCAGCTCATCCGGGGGACAGGGTGGAAACACCATATATTTT. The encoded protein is CASSSGGQGGNTIYF.

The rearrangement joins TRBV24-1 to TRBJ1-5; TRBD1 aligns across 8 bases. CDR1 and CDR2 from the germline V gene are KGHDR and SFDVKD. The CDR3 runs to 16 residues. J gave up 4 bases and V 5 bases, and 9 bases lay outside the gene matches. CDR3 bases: TGTGCCACCAGTGCTAGAGACAGGGGTTATAATCAGCCCCAGCATTTT. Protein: CATSARDRGYNQPQHF.

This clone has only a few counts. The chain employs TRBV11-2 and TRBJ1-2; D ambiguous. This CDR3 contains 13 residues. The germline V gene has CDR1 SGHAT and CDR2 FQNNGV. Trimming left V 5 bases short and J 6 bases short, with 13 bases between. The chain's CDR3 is CASSPRSVDGYTF. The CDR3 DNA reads TGTGCCAGCAGCCCTCGGTCGGTCGATGGCTACACCTTC.

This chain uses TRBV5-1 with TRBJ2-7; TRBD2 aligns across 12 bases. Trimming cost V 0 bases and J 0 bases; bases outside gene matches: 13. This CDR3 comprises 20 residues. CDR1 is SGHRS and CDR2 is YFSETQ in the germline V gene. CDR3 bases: TGCGCCAGCAGCTTGGAACTAGCGGGAGGTTCCTTTCTAAGCTCCTACGAGCAGTACTTC. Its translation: CASSLELAGGSFLSSYEQYF.